Listed below are T cell receptor beta chains from one sample, sequenced in a study of T cell responses to AZD1222 COVID-19 vaccine. Sequencing was performed with immunoSEQ multiplex PCR; in TCRdb, only in-frame clones are kept and a portion is missing. This sample yields more than 110,000 clones, of which over 90% are seen a single time; 5.1% belongs to the top ten. The sample here was peripheral blood, taken on day 0 of AZD1222 vaccination. Source of these receptors: an adult in good health. CDR3s include the opening cysteine and the closing phenylalanine or tryptophan. Fields, in order: V gene, clone size, J gene, D gene, CDR3 length, CDR3 DNA, CDR3 protein. A D gene is named only where the DNA matches it firmly. Clone size, where shown, is once, few, many, or a class for clones that have expanded.

TRBV10-2	NA	TRBJ2-1	NA	11	TGCGCCAGCACCTCGTACAATGAGCAGTTCTTC	CASTSYNEQFF
TRBV27	NA	TRBJ2-6	NA	15	TGTGCCAGCAGTTCCCCGTCCTCTGGGGCCAACGTCCTGACTTTC	CASSSPSSGANVLTF
TRBV2	NA	TRBJ1-6	NA	14	TGTGCCAGCAGTGATATATGGGCAGATTCACCCCTCCACTTT	CASSDIWADSPLHF
TRBV29-1	NA	TRBJ2-7	TRBD2	14	TGCAGCGTGCGACTAGCTAAGAGCTCCTACGAGCAGTACTTC	CSVRLAKSSYEQYF
TRBV6-4	NA	TRBJ2-1	TRBD2	15	TGTGCCAGCAGTGACTCGACTAGCGGGAGCAATGAGCAGTTCTTC	CASSDSTSGSNEQFF
TRBV9	NA	TRBJ1-4	TRBD1	16	TGTGCCAGCAGCACCGGGACAGGGAAACCAAATGAAAAACTGTTTTTT	CASSTGTGKPNEKLFF
TRBV27	few	TRBJ2-7	TRBD2	14	TGTGCCACCGGGAGAAAGCGGGACTCCTACGAGCAGTACTTC	CATGRKRDSYEQYF
TRBV20-1	few	TRBJ2-1	NA	15	TGCAGTGCTAGTTACGGGACTCACTCCTACAATGAGCAGTTCTTC	CSASYGTHSYNEQFF
TRBV19	NA	TRBJ1-2	NA	14	TGTGCCAGTAGTCTACAGGGCGCCAACTATGGCTACACCTTC	CASSLQGANYGYTF
TRBV19	NA	TRBJ2-7	TRBD1	15	TGTGCCAGTAGTATACGACAGGGGATAAATTACGAGCAGTACTTC	CASSIRQGINYEQYF
TRBV7-9	NA	TRBJ2-2	NA	15	TGTGCCAGCAGCTTTCCCGACACGAACACCGGGGAGCTGTTTTTT	CASSFPDTNTGELFF
TRBV27	NA	TRBJ1-1	NA	12	TGTGCCAGCAGTTCCCCCGGGGGCGTAGCTTTCTTT	CASSSPGGVAFF
TRBV7-8	NA	TRBJ2-7	TRBD2	17	TGTGCCAGCAGCTTAGCTGCGTGGACTAGCCTAACCTACGAGCAGTACTTC	CASSLAAWTSLTYEQYF
TRBV5-5	NA	TRBJ1-2	NA	15	TGTGCCAGCAGCTTGGCTGGGGCAGTAGTCTATGGCTACACCTTC	CASSLAGAVVYGYTF
TRBV5-1	NA	TRBJ2-5	TRBD2	16	TGCGCCAGCAGCCCCAGACTAGCGGGAGGTGAAGAGACCCAGTACTTC	CASSPRLAGGEETQYF
TRBV5-1	NA	TRBJ1-5	NA	15	TGCGCCAGCAGCTTGGGTGGTTTGAGCAATCAGCCCCAGCATTTT	CASSLGGLSNQPQHF
TRBV4-2	NA	TRBJ1-4	NA	20	TGTGCCAGCAGCCAAGATGTGACGGATATTATCCCTGCAACTAATGAAAAACTGTTTTTT	CASSQDVTDIIPATNEKLFF
TRBV28	NA	TRBJ2-5	TRBD2	14	TGTGCCAGCACTACGTTGGCCGGGGGGAAGACCCAGTACTTC	CASTTLAGGKTQYF
TRBV4-2	NA	TRBJ1-3	NA	14	TGTGCCAGCAGCCAAGATCTCCGGGGGTCAGCCATATATTTT	CASSQDLRGSAIYF
TRBV5-4	NA	TRBJ2-7	TRBD1	14	TGTGCCAGCAGCGTCGACAGGGTCTACGACGAGCAGTACTTC	CASSVDRVYDEQYF
TRBV7-3	NA	TRBJ2-2	NA	16	TGTGCCAGCAGCGTCCAAGGGGACCTGAACACCGGGGAGCTGTTTTTT	CASSVQGDLNTGELFF
TRBV4-1	NA	TRBJ1-2	NA	15	TGCGCCAGCAGCCAAGAGGGTGGAGCTAACTATGGCTACACCTTC	CASSQEGGANYGYTF
TRBV30	NA	TRBJ2-2	NA	15	TGTGCCTGGATCCCTAGAAGGAGGTTCACCGGGGAGCTGTTTTTT	CAWIPRRRFTGELFF
TRBV20-1	NA	TRBJ2-7	TRBD2	15	TGCAGTGCTACTGAGACTAGCGGTTATACCTACGAGCAGTACTTC	CSATETSGYTYEQYF
TRBV27	NA	TRBJ1-6	TRBD1	13	TGTGCCAGTAGACAGGGTCATAATTCACCCCTCCACTTT	CASRQGHNSPLHF
TRBV19	NA	TRBJ2-3	NA	14	TGTGCCAGTAGTATCTGGGGGATAACAGATACGCAGTATTTT	CASSIWGITDTQYF
TRBV9	NA	TRBJ1-1	NA	16	TGTGCCAGCAGCGTAGCACCACAGGGATCGAACACTGAAGCTTTCTTT	CASSVAPQGSNTEAFF
TRBV3-1/TRBV3-2	NA	TRBJ2-4	NA	16	TGTGCCAGCAGCCAAGATGGGGGACTAGCCAAAAACATTCAGTACTTC	CASSQDGGLAKNIQYF
TRBV3-1/TRBV3-2	NA	TRBJ2-5	NA	16	TGTGCCAGCAGCACGATCGCTCTTTCTTTCTCTGAGACCCAGTACTTC	CASSTIALSFSETQYF
TRBV5-4	NA	TRBJ1-1	TRBD1	18	TGTGCCAGCAGCTTGGGGTCGGGACAGGGACTCTTAAGGAGTGAAGCTTTCTTT	CASSLGSGQGLLRSEAFF
TRBV27	NA	TRBJ2-7	TRBD1	14	TGTGCCAGCAGTGCCGGGACAGGGTCCTACGAGCAGTACTTC	CASSAGTGSYEQYF
TRBV6-5	NA	TRBJ1-1	NA	11	TGTGCCAGCAGTTACGACACTGAAGCTTTCTTT	CASSYDTEAFF
TRBV5-6	NA	TRBJ1-5	NA	13	TGTGCCAGCAGCTTGGCCAGCAATCAGCCCCAGCATTTT	CASSLASNQPQHF
TRBV10-3	NA	TRBJ2-5	NA	15	TGTGCCATCAGTGCAGGGCAGGGAGGACAAGAGACCCAGTACTTC	CAISAGQGGQETQYF
TRBV4-1	NA	TRBJ1-5	NA	16	TGCGCCAGCAGCCAAGCCCCGGTACTTGGCAATCAGCCCCAGCATTTT	CASSQAPVLGNQPQHF
TRBV5-1	NA	TRBJ2-3	NA	15	TGCGCCAGCAGCTTGGCCCTAGGTCCGGGAGATACGCAGTATTTT	CASSLALGPGDTQYF
TRBV5-1	NA	TRBJ1-3	NA	15	TGCGCCAGCAGTTCCGCAGGCGGCTCTGGAAACACCATATATTTT	CASSSAGGSGNTIYF
TRBV29-1	few	TRBJ2-7	TRBD2	13	TGCAGCGTTGAAGGCGGGAGCGTCTACGAGCAGTACTTC	CSVEGGSVYEQYF
TRBV11-2	NA	TRBJ2-2	TRBD2	19	TGTGCCAGCAGCTCAGTGCGCGCACTAGCGGGAGGTGGAACCGGGGAGCTGTTTTTT	CASSSVRALAGGGTGELFF
TRBV6-6	NA	TRBJ2-7	NA	14	TGTGCCAGCAGTTACTCCGGCAGTCCCTACGAGCAGTACTTC	CASSYSGSPYEQYF
TRBV27	NA	TRBJ1-1	NA	17	TGTGCCAGCAGTTTATTAGGCCTCCGGGATAAGGGCACTGAAGCTTTCTTT	CASSLLGLRDKGTEAFF
TRBV5-1	few	TRBJ1-2	TRBD1	14	TGCGCCAGCAGCTCGAAGACAGGGAACTATGGCTACACCTTC	CASSSKTGNYGYTF